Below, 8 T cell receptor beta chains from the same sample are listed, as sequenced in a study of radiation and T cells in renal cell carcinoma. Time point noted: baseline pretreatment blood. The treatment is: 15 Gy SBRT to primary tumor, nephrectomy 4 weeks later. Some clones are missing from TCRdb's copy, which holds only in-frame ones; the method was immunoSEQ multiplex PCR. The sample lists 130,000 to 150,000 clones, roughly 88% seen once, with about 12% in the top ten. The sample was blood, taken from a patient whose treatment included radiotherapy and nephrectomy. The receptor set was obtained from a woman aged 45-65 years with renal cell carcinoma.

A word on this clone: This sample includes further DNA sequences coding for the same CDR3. The CDR3 is CASSAQGAYEQYF. In nucleotides, the CDR3 is TGTGCCAGCAGCGCCCAGGGGGCCTACGAGCAGTACTTC. This chain connects TRBV9 to TRBJ2-7; TRBD1 aligns across 7 bases. There are 13 residues in the CDR3. Trimming removed 3 bases from V and 2 bases from J; junction bases left unmatched: 2. Per germline, CDR1 SGDLS and CDR2 YYNGEE.

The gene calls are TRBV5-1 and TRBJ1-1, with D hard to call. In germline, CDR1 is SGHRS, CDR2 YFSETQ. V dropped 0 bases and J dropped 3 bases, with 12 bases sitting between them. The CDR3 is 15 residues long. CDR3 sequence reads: CASSLATDSDTEAFF. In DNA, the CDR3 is TGCGCCAGCAGCTTGGCCACGGATTCTGACACTGAAGCTTTCTTT.

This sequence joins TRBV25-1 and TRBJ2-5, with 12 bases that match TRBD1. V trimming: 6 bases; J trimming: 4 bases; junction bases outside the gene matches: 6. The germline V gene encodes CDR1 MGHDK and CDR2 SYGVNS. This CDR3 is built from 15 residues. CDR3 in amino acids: CASRKGTGGVETQYF. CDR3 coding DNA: TGTGCCAGCAGGAAGGGGACAGGGGGCGTAGAGACCCAGTACTTC.

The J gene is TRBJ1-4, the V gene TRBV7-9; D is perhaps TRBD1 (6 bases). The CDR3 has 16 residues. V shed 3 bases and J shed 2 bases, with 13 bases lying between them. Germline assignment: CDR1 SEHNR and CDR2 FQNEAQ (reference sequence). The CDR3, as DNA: TGTGCCAGCAGCTTTTGGCAGGGGAGCACTAATGAAAAACTGTTTTTT. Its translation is CASSFWQGSTNEKLFF.

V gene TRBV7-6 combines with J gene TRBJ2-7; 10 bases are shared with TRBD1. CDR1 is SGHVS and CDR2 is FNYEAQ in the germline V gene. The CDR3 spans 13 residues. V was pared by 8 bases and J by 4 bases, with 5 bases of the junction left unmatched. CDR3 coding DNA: TGTGCCAGCCTGGGACAGGGGAGTTACGAGCAGTACTTC. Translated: CASLGQGSYEQYF. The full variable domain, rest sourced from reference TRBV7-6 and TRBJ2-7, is GAGVSQSPRYKVTKRGQDVALRCDPISGHVSLYWYRQALGQGPEFLTYFNYEAQQDKSGLPNDRFSAERPEGSISTLTIQRTEQRDSAMYRCASLGQGSYEQYFGPGTRLTVT.

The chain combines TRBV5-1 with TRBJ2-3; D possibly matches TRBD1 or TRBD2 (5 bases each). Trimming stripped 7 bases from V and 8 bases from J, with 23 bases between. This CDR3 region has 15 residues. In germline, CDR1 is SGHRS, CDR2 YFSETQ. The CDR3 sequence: CASGKTRDLEGTQYF. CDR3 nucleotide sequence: TGCGCCAGCGGAAAAACCCGGGACCTCGAAGGTACGCAGTATTTT.

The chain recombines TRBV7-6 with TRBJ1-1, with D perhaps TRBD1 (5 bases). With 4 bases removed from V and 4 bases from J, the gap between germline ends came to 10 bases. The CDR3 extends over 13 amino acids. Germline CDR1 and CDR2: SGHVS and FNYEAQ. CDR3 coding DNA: TGTGCCAGCAGCTATATTGGGGGCACTGAAGCTTTCTTT. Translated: CASSYIGGTEAFF.

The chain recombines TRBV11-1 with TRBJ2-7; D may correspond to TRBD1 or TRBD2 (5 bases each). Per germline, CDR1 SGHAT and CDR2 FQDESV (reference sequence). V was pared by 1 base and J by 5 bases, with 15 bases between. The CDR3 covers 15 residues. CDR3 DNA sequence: TGTGCCAGCAGCTTAGATACGGCAGGGACGAACGAGCAGTACTTC. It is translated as CASSLDTAGTNEQYF.